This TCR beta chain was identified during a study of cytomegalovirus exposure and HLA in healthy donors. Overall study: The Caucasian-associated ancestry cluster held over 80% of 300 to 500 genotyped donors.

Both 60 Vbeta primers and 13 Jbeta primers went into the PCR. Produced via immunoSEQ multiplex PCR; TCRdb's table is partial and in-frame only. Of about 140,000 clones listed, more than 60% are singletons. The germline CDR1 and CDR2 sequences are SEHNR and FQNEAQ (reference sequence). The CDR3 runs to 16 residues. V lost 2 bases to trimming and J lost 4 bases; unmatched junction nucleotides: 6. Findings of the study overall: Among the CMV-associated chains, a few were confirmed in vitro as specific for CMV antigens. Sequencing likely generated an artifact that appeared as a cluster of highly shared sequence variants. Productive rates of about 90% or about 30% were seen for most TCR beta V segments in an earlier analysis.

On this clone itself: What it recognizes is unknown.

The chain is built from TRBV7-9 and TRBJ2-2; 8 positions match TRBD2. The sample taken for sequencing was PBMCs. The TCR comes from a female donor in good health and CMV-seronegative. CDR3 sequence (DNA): TGTGCCAGCAGCTTAATGGACGGGGGGGCCACCGGGGAGCTGTTTTTT. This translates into CASSLMDGGATGELFF.